This is a list of T cell receptor beta chains from one sample in a study of T cells in localized non-small cell lung cancer. The table came from immunoSEQ multiplex PCR; TCRdb's copy has only in-frame clones and leaves some out. The sample lists tens of thousands of clones, 92% seen once, with 2.1% in the top ten. Sample: peripheral blood, taken before any cancer treatment. The receptors were gathered from an older female donor with stage I lung adenocarcinoma. The CDR3 runs from the conserved cysteine through the conserved F or W. Fields, in order: clone size, D gene, J gene, V gene, CDR3 length, CDR3 protein, CDR3 DNA. D genes are given only for firm matches. Clone size is given for some rows only: seen once, a few or many times, or a class if the clone is expanded.

>.|.|TRBJ1-1|TRBV19|14
CASSLGTLNTEAFF
TGTGCCAGTAGTCTGGGGACGCTGAACACTGAAGCTTTCTTT
>few|TRBD1|TRBJ1-6|TRBV25-1|14
CASSWDRDNSPLHF
TGTGCCAGCAGTTGGGACAGAGATAATTCACCCCTCCACTTT
>.|.|TRBJ2-7|TRBV4-3|14
CASSHIGRNYEQYF
TGCGCCAGCAGCCACATCGGCAGAAACTACGAGCAGTACTTC
>once|.|TRBJ2-7|TRBV18|14
CASSPGLINYEQYF
TGTGCCAGCTCACCCGGACTGATCAACTACGAGCAGTACTTC
>.|TRBD1|TRBJ1-1|TRBV10-1|13
CASSEHRGTEAFF
TGCGCCAGCAGTGAGCACAGGGGGACTGAAGCTTTCTTT
>.|TRBD1|TRBJ2-7|TRBV15|18
CATSTQRSAGTGVYEQYF
TGTGCCACCAGCACACAAAGAAGTGCCGGGACAGGGGTGTACGAGCAGTACTTC
>once|.|TRBJ2-3|TRBV6-5|16
CASSYRRGGSTDTQYF
TGTGCCAGCAGTTACCGGCGGGGTGGAAGCACAGATACGCAGTATTTT
>.|TRBD1|TRBJ1-2|TRBV23-1|16
CASSQSGTGNNYGYTF
TGCGCCAGCAGTCAATCGGGGACAGGTAATAACTATGGCTACACCTTC
>once|.|TRBJ1-6|TRBV30|12
CAWGSYNSPLHF
TGTGCCTGGGGCTCCTATAATTCACCCCTCCACTTT
>.|.|TRBJ2-7|TRBV6-4|14
CASSPDSGAYEQYF
TGTGCCAGCAGTCCAGACAGTGGTGCCTACGAGCAGTACTTC
>.|TRBD1|TRBJ1-4|TRBV19|15
CASSGTGGANEKLFF
TGTGCCAGTAGTGGAACAGGGGGCGCAAATGAAAAACTGTTTTTT
>.|TRBD1|TRBJ2-7|TRBV18|15
CASSPRQGSPYEQYF
TGTGCCAGCTCACCAAGACAGGGTAGCCCCTACGAGCAGTACTTC
>.|.|TRBJ1-5|TRBV12-1|14
CASSAGQGGQPQHF
TGTGCCAGCAGCGCGGGACAGGGCGGTCAGCCCCAGCATTTT
>.|.|TRBJ2-4|TRBV29-1|13
CSVEGPSLDIQYF
TGCAGCGTTGAAGGGCCCTCCTTGGACATTCAGTACTTC
>.|.|TRBJ2-3|TRBV7-8|13
CASSLGGTDTQYF
TGTGCCAGCAGCTTAGGTGGCACAGATACGCAGTATTTT
>.|.|TRBJ1-5|TRBV5-6|13
CASSLDGNQPQHF
TGTGCCAGCAGCTTGGACGGAAATCAGCCCCAGCATTTT
>.|.|TRBJ2-3|TRBV4-3|15
CASSQEWGWADTQYF
TGCGCCAGCAGCCAGGAATGGGGGTGGGCAGATACGCAGTATTTT
>once|TRBD1|TRBJ1-3|TRBV7-2|14
CASSPGGSGNTIYF
TGTGCCAGCAGCCCAGGGGGCAGTGGAAACACCATATATTTT
>.|.|TRBJ1-6|TRBV27|15
CASRSSPTVDSPLHF
TGTGCCAGCAGGAGTTCCCCCACAGTAGATTCACCCCTCCACTTT
>.|.|TRBJ1-3|TRBV7-9|12
CASKTSGNTIYF
TGTGCCAGCAAAACCTCTGGAAACACCATATATTTT
>.|.|TRBJ2-5|TRBV7-6|15
CASSLVGGGRETQYF
TGTGCCAGCAGCTTAGTTGGCGGGGGCCGGGAGACCCAGTACTTC
>.|.|TRBJ1-1|TRBV25-1|13
CASRETGNTEAFF
TGTGCCAGCAGGGAGACAGGGAACACTGAAGCTTTCTTT
>.|TRBD1|TRBJ1-4|TRBV2|14
CASSAGTGKEKLFF
TGTGCCAGCAGCGCCGGGACAGGGAAGGAAAAACTGTTTTTT
>.|.|TRBJ2-2|TRBV18|16
CASSPLVGANTGELFF
TGTGCCAGCTCACCACTCGTCGGGGCGAACACCGGGGAGCTGTTTTTT
>.|.|TRBJ1-2|TRBV29-1|13
CSVRVSTGHGYTF
TGCAGCGTCAGGGTATCGACAGGCCATGGCTACACCTTC
>.|.|TRBJ1-6|TRBV5-1|15
CASRTDSSYNSPLHF
TGCGCCAGCAGGACGGATAGCTCCTATAATTCACCCCTCCACTTT
>.|.|TRBJ2-7|TRBV6-5|12
CASTTGSHEQYF
TGTGCCAGCACCACAGGGTCCCACGAGCAGTACTTC
>.|.|TRBJ2-6|TRBV7-6|14
CASSYGGLANVLTF
TGTGCCAGCAGCTACGGGGGATTGGCCAACGTCCTGACTTTC
>.|.|TRBJ2-2|TRBV30|12
CAWSLSAGELFF
TGTGCCTGGAGTCTGAGTGCCGGGGAGCTGTTTTTT
>once|TRBD2|TRBJ2-1|TRBV5-4|16
CASSWGIAGAGNEQFF
TGTGCCAGCAGCTGGGGTATAGCGGGGGCAGGCAATGAGCAGTTCTTC
>.|.|TRBJ1-6|TRBV19|13
CASTELGESPLHF
TGTGCCAGTACTGAACTCGGGGAATCACCCCTCCACTTT
>.|TRBD1|TRBJ2-7|TRBV2|14
CASRSSGQSYEQYF
TGTGCCAGCAGGTCCTCGGGACAGTCCTACGAGCAGTACTTC
>.|TRBD1|TRBJ1-2|TRBV5-1|15
CASSQKQGTLDGYTF
TGCGCCAGCAGCCAGAAACAGGGGACCCTGGATGGCTACACCTTC
>.|TRBD2|TRBJ2-3|TRBV6-5|15
CASSRTSGGANTQYF
TGTGCCAGCAGCCGGACTAGCGGGGGGGCGAATACGCAGTATTTT
>.|.|TRBJ1-1|TRBV29-1|14
CSVEEVRGPTEAFF
TGCAGCGTTGAAGAAGTTCGGGGGCCCACTGAAGCTTTCTTT
>few|.|TRBJ2-4|TRBV4-3|13
CASSQGNLNIQYF
TGCGCCAGCAGCCAAGGGAATTTAAACATTCAGTACTTC
>.|TRBD1|TRBJ1-1|TRBV5-1|14
CASSWTGGNTEAFF
TGCGCCAGCAGCTGGACAGGGGGGAACACTGAAGCTTTCTTT
>.|.|TRBJ2-3|TRBV14|16
CASSQVLSGGTDTQYF
TGTGCCAGCAGCCAAGTGTTAAGTGGGGGCACAGATACGCAGTATTTT
>.|.|TRBJ2-3|TRBV6-5|11
CASSHVGTQYF
TGTGCCAGCAGCCACGTGGGAACGCAGTATTTT
>.|.|TRBJ1-2|TRBV7-9|16
CASSSQFAAGGYGYTF
TGTGCCAGCAGCTCTCAATTTGCCGCAGGAGGGTATGGCTACACCTTC
>.|TRBD2|TRBJ2-1|TRBV5-1|19
CASSLVGTSGGNDYNEQFF
TGCGCCAGCAGCTTGGTCGGGACTAGCGGGGGTAATGACTACAATGAGCAGTTCTTC
>.|.|TRBJ2-4|TRBV30|13
CAWRILAKNIQYF
TGTGCCTGGAGAATCTTGGCCAAAAACATTCAGTACTTC
>few|TRBD1|TRBJ1-6|TRBV10-1|15
CASRPRQGVSSPLHF
TGCGCCAGCAGGCCCCGACAGGGAGTGAGTTCACCCCTCCACTTT
>.|TRBD1|TRBJ2-2|TRBV2|14
CASVDRANTGELFF
TGTGCCAGCGTTGACAGGGCCAACACCGGGGAGCTGTTTTTT
>once|TRBD1|TRBJ2-1|TRBV9|17
CASSVGGTGGVGNEQFF
TGTGCCAGCAGCGTAGGAGGGACAGGGGGTGTGGGCAATGAGCAGTTCTTC
>.|TRBD1|TRBJ1-1|TRBV7-9|14
CASSPLRGLTEAFF
TGTGCCAGCAGCCCACTCAGGGGGCTGACTGAAGCTTTCTTT
>.|TRBD1|TRBJ1-6|TRBV28|17
CASSFVTGRGLSSPLHF
TGTGCCAGCAGTTTCGTCACCGGCAGGGGGCTCTCTTCACCCCTCCACTTT
>.|.|TRBJ2-1|TRBV30|14
CAWSFPPGTNEQFF
TGTGCCTGGAGTTTTCCCCCAGGGACCAATGAGCAGTTCTTC
>.|.|TRBJ1-1|TRBV9|16
CASSVAPTGMNTEAFF
TGTGCCAGCAGCGTAGCGCCGACAGGAATGAACACTGAAGCTTTCTTT
>.|TRBD1|TRBJ2-7|TRBV10-3|14
CAIADGTGSYEQYF
TGTGCCATCGCCGACGGGACAGGGTCCTACGAGCAGTACTTC
>.|TRBD1|TRBJ1-5|TRBV6-5|15
CASSYRTGGGQPQHF
TGTGCCAGCAGTTACAGGACAGGGGGGGGACAGCCCCAGCATTTT
>few|.|TRBJ1-6|TRBV30|14
CAWSVGAANSPLHF
TGTGCCTGGAGTGTAGGTGCCGCAAATTCACCCCTCCACTTT
>.|.|TRBJ2-7|TRBV5-1|11
CASARGTEQYF
TGCGCCTCCGCCAGGGGAACCGAGCAGTACTTC
>.|TRBD1|TRBJ1-4|TRBV5-4|15
CASSLGGGAREKLFF
TGTGCCAGCAGCTTGGGAGGGGGCGCTAGGGAAAAACTGTTTTTT
>.|TRBD1|TRBJ1-2|TRBV10-3|16
CAIHEGVGVDRDGYTF
TGTGCCATCCACGAAGGCGTAGGGGTTGACAGGGATGGCTACACCTTC
>.|.|TRBJ2-7|TRBV25-1|14
CASSEGPWAYEQYF
TGTGCCAGCAGTGAGGGTCCTTGGGCCTACGAGCAGTACTTC
>.|.|TRBJ2-2|TRBV7-8|12
CASSLLSGELFF
TGTGCCAGCAGCTTACTATCCGGGGAGCTGTTTTTT
>.|.|TRBJ1-1|TRBV19|16
CASSMGSVGTVTEAFF
TGTGCCAGTAGTATGGGAAGCGTAGGGACTGTTACTGAAGCTTTCTTT
>.|.|TRBJ2-1|TRBV6-5|15
CASSSNRRNYNEQFF
TGTGCCAGCAGTTCCAATAGACGGAACTACAATGAGCAGTTCTTC